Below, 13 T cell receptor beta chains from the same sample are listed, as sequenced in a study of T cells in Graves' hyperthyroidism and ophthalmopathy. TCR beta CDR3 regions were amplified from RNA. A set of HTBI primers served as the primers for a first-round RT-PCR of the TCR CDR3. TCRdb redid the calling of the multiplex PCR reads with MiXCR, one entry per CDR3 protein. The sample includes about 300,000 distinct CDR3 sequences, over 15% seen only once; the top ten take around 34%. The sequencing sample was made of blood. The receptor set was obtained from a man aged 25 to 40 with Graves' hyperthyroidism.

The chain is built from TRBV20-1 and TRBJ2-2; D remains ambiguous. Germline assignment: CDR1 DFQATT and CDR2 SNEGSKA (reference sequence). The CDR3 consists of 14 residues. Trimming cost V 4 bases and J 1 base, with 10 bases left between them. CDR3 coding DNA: TGCAGTGCTATCAAGGACGGGAACACCGGGGAGCTGTTTTTT. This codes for CSAIKDGNTGELFF.

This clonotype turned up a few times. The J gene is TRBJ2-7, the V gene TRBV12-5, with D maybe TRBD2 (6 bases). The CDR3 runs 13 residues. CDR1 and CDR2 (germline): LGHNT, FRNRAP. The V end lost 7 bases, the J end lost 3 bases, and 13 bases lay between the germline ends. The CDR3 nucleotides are TGTGCTAGTGCCCGACTAGGAAGCTACGAGCAGTACTTC. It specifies CASARLGSYEQYF.

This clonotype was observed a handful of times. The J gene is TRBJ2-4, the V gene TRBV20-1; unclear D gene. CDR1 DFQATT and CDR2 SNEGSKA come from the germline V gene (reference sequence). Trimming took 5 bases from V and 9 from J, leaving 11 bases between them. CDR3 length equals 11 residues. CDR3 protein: CSAPTRGIQYF. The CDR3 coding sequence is TGCAGTGCTCCCACAAGAGGCATTCAGTACTTC.

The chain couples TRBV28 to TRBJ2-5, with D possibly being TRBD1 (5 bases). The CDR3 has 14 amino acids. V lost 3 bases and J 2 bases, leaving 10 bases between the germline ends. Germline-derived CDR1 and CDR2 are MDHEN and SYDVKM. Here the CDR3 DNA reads TGTGCCAGCAGTTTTCCTCAGGGACAAGAGACCCAGTACTTC. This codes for CASSFPQGQETQYF.

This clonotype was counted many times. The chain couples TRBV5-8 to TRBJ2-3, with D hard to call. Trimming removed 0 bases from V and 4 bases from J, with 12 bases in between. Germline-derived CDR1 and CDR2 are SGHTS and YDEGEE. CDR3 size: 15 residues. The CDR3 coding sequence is TGTGCCAGCAGCTTGGGTGTAGCCTCCTCAGATACGCAGTATTTT. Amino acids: CASSLGVASSDTQYF.

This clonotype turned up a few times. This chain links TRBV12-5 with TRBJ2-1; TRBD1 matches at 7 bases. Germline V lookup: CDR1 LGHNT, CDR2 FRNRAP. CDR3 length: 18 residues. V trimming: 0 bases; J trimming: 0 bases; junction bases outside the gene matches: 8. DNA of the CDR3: TGTGCTAGTGGTTTGGTACTGGGGAGACAGGGCTCCTACAATGAGCAGTTCTTC. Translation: CASGLVLGRQGSYNEQFF.

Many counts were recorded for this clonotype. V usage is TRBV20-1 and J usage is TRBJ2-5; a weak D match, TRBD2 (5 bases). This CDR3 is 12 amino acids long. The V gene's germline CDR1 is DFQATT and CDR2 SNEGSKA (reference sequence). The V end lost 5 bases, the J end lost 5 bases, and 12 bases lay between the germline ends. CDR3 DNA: TGCAGTGCTCTGAGCGGACGGGAGACCCAGTACTTC. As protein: CSALSGRETQYF.

In nucleotides, the CDR3 is TGCAGTGCCCTTGGGACAGGGGCCTCCTACGAGCAGTACTTC. It specifies CSALGTGASYEQYF. This chain joins TRBV20-1 and TRBJ2-7, with 10 bases that match TRBD1. The trim removed 6 bases at V and 0 bases at J, leaving 5 bases unmatched. Germline loops: CDR1 DFQATT, CDR2 SNEGSKA (reference sequence). The CDR3 has 14 residues.

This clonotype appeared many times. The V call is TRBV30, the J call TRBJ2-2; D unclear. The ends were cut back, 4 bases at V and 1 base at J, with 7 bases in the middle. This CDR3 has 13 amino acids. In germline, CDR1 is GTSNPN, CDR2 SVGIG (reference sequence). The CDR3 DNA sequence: TGTGCCTGGATGGATGAGAACACCGGGGAGCTGTTTTTT. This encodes CAWMDENTGELFF.

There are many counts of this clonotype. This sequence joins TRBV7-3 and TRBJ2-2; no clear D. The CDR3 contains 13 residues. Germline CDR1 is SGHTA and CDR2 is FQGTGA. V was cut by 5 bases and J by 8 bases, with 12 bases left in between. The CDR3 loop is CASSPNWGGELFF. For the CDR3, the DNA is TGTGCCAGCAGCCCGAACTGGGGTGGGGAGCTGTTTTTT.

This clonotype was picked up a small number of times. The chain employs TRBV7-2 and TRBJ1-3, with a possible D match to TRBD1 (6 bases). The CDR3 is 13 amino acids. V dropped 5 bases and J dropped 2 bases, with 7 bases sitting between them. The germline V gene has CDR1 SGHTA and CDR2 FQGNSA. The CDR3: CASSRDTGNTIYF. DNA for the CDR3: TGTGCCAGCAGCCGGGACACTGGAAACACCATATATTTT. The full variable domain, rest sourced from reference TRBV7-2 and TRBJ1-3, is GAGVSQSPSNKVTEKGKDVELRCDPISGHTALYWYRQSLGQGLEFLIYFQGNSAPDKSGLPSDRFSAERTGGSVSTLTIQRTQQEDSAVYLCASSRDTGNTIYFGEGSWLTVV.

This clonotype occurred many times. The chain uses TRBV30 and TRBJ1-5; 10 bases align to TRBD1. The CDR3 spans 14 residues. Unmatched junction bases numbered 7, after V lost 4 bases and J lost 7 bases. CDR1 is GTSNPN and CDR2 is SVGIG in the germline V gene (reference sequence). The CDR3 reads CAWTLTGGMQPQHF. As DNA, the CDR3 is TGTGCCTGGACCTTGACAGGGGGCATGCAGCCCCAGCATTTT.

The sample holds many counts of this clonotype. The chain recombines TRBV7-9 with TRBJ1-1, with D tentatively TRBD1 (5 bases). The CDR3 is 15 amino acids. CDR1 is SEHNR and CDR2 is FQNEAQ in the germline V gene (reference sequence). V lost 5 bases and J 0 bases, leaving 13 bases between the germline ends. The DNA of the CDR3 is TGTGCCAGCAGCCCTCGGAGGGACTTGAACACTGAAGCTTTCTTT. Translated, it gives CASSPRRDLNTEAFF.